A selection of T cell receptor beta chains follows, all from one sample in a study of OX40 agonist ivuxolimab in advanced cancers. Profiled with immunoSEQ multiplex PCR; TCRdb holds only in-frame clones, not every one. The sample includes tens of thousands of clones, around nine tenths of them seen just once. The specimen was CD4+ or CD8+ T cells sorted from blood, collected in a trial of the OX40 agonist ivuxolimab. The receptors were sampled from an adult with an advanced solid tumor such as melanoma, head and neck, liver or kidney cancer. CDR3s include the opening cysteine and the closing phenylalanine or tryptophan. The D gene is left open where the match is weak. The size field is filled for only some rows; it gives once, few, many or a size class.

CDR3 protein: CASSLGTGSTEAFF
CDR3 DNA: TGTGCCAGCAGCTTGGGGACAGGGAGCACTGAAGCTTTCTTT
CDR3 length: 14
clone size: -
V gene: TRBV5-6
J gene: TRBJ1-1
D gene: TRBD1

CDR3 protein: CATKRGMMAEAFF
CDR3 DNA: TGTGCCACCAAGAGGGGGATGATGGCTGAAGCTTTCTTT
CDR3 length: 13
clone size: -
V gene: TRBV6-5
J gene: TRBJ1-1
D gene: -

CDR3 protein: CASGGDSTRSTQFF
CDR3 DNA: TGTGCCAGCGGGGGTGACTCTACCCGCTCAACGCAGTTCTTC
CDR3 length: 14
clone size: -
V gene: TRBV6-1
J gene: TRBJ2-1
D gene: -

CDR3 protein: CASSINDYNEQFF
CDR3 DNA: TGTGCCAGTAGTATTAACGATTACAATGAGCAGTTCTTC
CDR3 length: 13
clone size: -
V gene: TRBV19
J gene: TRBJ2-1
D gene: -

CDR3 protein: CASSPPSSYEQYF
CDR3 DNA: TGTGCCAGCAGCCCCCCCAGCTCCTACGAGCAGTACTTC
CDR3 length: 13
clone size: -
V gene: TRBV7-9
J gene: TRBJ2-7
D gene: -

CDR3 protein: CASSTGTGFNQPQHF
CDR3 DNA: TGTGCCAGTAGTACGGGGACAGGCTTCAATCAGCCCCAGCATTTT
CDR3 length: 15
clone size: -
V gene: TRBV19
J gene: TRBJ1-5
D gene: TRBD1

CDR3 protein: CSAPPGGPSETQYF
CDR3 DNA: TGCAGCGCCCCACCGGGAGGGCCTTCAGAGACCCAGTACTTC
CDR3 length: 14
clone size: once
V gene: TRBV29-1
J gene: TRBJ2-5
D gene: TRBD2

CDR3 protein: CSVNGGALADTQYF
CDR3 DNA: TGCAGCGTTAACGGGGGGGCCCTGGCAGATACGCAGTATTTT
CDR3 length: 14
clone size: -
V gene: TRBV29-1
J gene: TRBJ2-3
D gene: TRBD2

CDR3 protein: CASSLAGGDPYEQYF
CDR3 DNA: TGTGCCAGCAGCTTAGCGGGCGGGGATCCCTACGAGCAGTACTTC
CDR3 length: 15
clone size: -
V gene: TRBV7-2
J gene: TRBJ2-7
D gene: -

CDR3 protein: CASSLDRGTKIYEQYF
CDR3 DNA: TGTGCCAGCAGCTTAGATCGAGGGACTAAGATTTACGAGCAGTACTTC
CDR3 length: 16
clone size: -
V gene: TRBV11-2
J gene: TRBJ2-7
D gene: TRBD2

CDR3 protein: CASSLWTGTSWDQETQYF
CDR3 DNA: TGTGCCAGCAGCCTCTGGACAGGGACCTCGTGGGATCAAGAGACCCAGTACTTC
CDR3 length: 18
clone size: -
V gene: TRBV14
J gene: TRBJ2-5
D gene: TRBD1

CDR3 protein: CASSVGFGGGPYNEQFF
CDR3 DNA: TGTGCCAGCAGCGTAGGTTTCGGCGGGGGGCCTTACAATGAGCAGTTCTTC
CDR3 length: 17
clone size: -
V gene: TRBV9
J gene: TRBJ2-1
D gene: TRBD2

CDR3 protein: CASSTTGSNTGELFF
CDR3 DNA: TGTGCCAGCAGTACCACCGGGAGCAACACCGGGGAGCTGTTTTTT
CDR3 length: 15
clone size: -
V gene: TRBV6-5
J gene: TRBJ2-2
D gene: -

CDR3 protein: CASSSGARRPQHF
CDR3 DNA: TGTGCCAGCAGTTCGGGGGCAAGGAGGCCCCAGCATTTT
CDR3 length: 13
clone size: -
V gene: TRBV6-5
J gene: TRBJ1-5
D gene: -

CDR3 protein: CASVYWRGASYEQYF
CDR3 DNA: TGTGCCAGCGTTTACTGGCGGGGGGCCTCCTACGAGCAGTACTTC
CDR3 length: 15
clone size: -
V gene: TRBV6-4
J gene: TRBJ2-7
D gene: TRBD2

CDR3 protein: CASSPGTGGELFF
CDR3 DNA: TGTGCCAGCAGTCCCGGGACAGGCGGGGAGCTGTTTTTT
CDR3 length: 13
clone size: -
V gene: TRBV2
J gene: TRBJ2-2
D gene: TRBD1

CDR3 protein: CASRATSGGTQETQYF
CDR3 DNA: TGTGCCAGCAGAGCGACTAGCGGGGGAACGCAAGAGACCCAGTACTTC
CDR3 length: 16
clone size: -
V gene: TRBV7-6
J gene: TRBJ2-5
D gene: TRBD2

CDR3 protein: CASSLRTQIYNEQFF
CDR3 DNA: TGTGCCAGCAGCTTGAGGACTCAAATCTACAATGAGCAGTTCTTC
CDR3 length: 15
clone size: -
V gene: TRBV5-4
J gene: TRBJ2-1
D gene: -

CDR3 protein: CASSEGWGETQYF
CDR3 DNA: TGTGCCAGCAGTGAGGGGTGGGGTGAGACCCAGTACTTC
CDR3 length: 13
clone size: -
V gene: TRBV25-1
J gene: TRBJ2-5
D gene: -

CDR3 protein: CASTNRASGSEKLFF
CDR3 DNA: TGTGCCAGCACCAACAGGGCATCGGGGTCCGAAAAACTGTTTTTT
CDR3 length: 15
clone size: -
V gene: TRBV6-6
J gene: TRBJ1-4
D gene: -

CDR3 protein: CASSFKAVSSGANVLTF
CDR3 DNA: TGTGCCAGCAGTTTTAAGGCGGTGAGCTCTGGGGCCAACGTCCTGACTTTC
CDR3 length: 17
clone size: -
V gene: TRBV28
J gene: TRBJ2-6
D gene: -

CDR3 protein: CASSSSGTGSNEQYF
CDR3 DNA: TGTGCCAGCAGTTCCTCCGGGACAGGGTCGAACGAGCAGTACTTC
CDR3 length: 15
clone size: -
V gene: TRBV6-6
J gene: TRBJ2-7
D gene: TRBD1